This note documents a single T cell receptor beta chain sequence. With 1 base clipped from V and 2 bases from J, the junction kept 6 bases outside the gene matches. The CDR3 contains 16 residues. Germline CDR1 and CDR2: GTSNPN and SVGIG (reference sequence). The entry originates in a study of blood T cell repertoires in COVID-19. The wider study: Samples representing acute and convalescent COVID-19 were sourced from the United States, Italy and Spain. PBMCs, B-cell-depleted T cells, or T cells were the source of the cDNA or gDNA that made up the material.

In the source study's methods: Amplification of reference gene primers provided the estimated nucleated cell counts. Profiled with immunoSEQ multiplex PCR; TCRdb holds only in-frame clones, not every one. Clonal size and the V and J genes are those of that table, whereas D and trimming came from the DNA. The top ten hold just over 7% of the sample, which has approximately 260,000 clones, about nine tenths seen once. This chain links TRBV30 with TRBJ1-3; 9 bases match TRBD1. This clonotype originated in a man aged 60-69 years who had recovered from COVID-19. Sequencing was performed on peripheral blood. As DNA, the CDR3 is TGTGCCTGGAGTGCCTTAGACAGGGGGGCTGGAAACACCATATATTTT. Translation: CAWSALDRGAGNTIYF. Looking up the rest from reference TRBV30 and TRBJ1-3 gives the full variable domain: SQTIHQWPATLVQPVGSPLSLECTVEGTSNPNLYWYRQAAGRGLQLLFYSVGIGQISSEVPQNLSASRPQDRQFILSSKKLLLSDSGFYLCAWSALDRGAGNTIYFGEGSWLTVV.